This TCR beta chain was observed in a study of CD8+ T cells in alopecia areata. Whole-study findings and limits: Clonality was higher in lesional than normal scalp, especially in alopecia totalis/universalis.

CD4+ cells from about 5 patients were sorted into CD25+CD127- cells. Cell sorting on a FACSAria was used to separate CD4+ and CD8+ T cells from the PBMCs. RNA was extracted and reverse transcribed into cDNA as the sequencing template. Generated by immunoSEQ multiplex PCR, the TCRdb table keeps only in-frame clones and is missing some. The table includes 6,000 to 8,500 clones, about two thirds detected once. For this clone: The antigen remains unidentified.

This sequence was found in a human donor with alopecia areata. The material sequenced was CD4+ Tregs sorted from blood.

This chain's CDR3 is CASSPNANSASEQFF. The CDR3 DNA sequence: TGTGCCAGCAGCCCCAACGCCAACAGTGCCAGTGAGCAGTTCTTC. This chain uses TRBV7-2 with TRBJ2-1; D is uncertain. Germline values: CDR1 SGHTA, CDR2 FQGNSA. Trimming cost V 5 bases and J 9 bases, with 20 bases left between them. This CDR3 comprises 15 residues.